This TCR beta chain was recorded in a study of blood T cell repertoires in COVID-19. Libraries were prepared by immunoSEQ multiplex PCR; TCRdb keeps only in-frame clonotypes and omits some of them. The table shows under 200,000 clones, with approximately 90% occurring only once. The CDR3 runs 15 residues. V trimming: 4 bases; J trimming: 5 bases; junction bases outside the gene matches: 9. Germline CDR1 reads SGHRS; CDR2 reads YFSETQ. The sample comprised peripheral blood. This rearrangement joins TRBV5-1 to TRBJ2-4, with 7 nucleotides matching TRBD1. This clonotype was sampled from a man aged 18 to 29 with active or convalescent COVID-19. CDR3 coding DNA: TGCGCCAGCAGCGTAAAACAGGGGCTGGAAAACATTCAGTACTTC. It specifies CASSVKQGLENIQYF.